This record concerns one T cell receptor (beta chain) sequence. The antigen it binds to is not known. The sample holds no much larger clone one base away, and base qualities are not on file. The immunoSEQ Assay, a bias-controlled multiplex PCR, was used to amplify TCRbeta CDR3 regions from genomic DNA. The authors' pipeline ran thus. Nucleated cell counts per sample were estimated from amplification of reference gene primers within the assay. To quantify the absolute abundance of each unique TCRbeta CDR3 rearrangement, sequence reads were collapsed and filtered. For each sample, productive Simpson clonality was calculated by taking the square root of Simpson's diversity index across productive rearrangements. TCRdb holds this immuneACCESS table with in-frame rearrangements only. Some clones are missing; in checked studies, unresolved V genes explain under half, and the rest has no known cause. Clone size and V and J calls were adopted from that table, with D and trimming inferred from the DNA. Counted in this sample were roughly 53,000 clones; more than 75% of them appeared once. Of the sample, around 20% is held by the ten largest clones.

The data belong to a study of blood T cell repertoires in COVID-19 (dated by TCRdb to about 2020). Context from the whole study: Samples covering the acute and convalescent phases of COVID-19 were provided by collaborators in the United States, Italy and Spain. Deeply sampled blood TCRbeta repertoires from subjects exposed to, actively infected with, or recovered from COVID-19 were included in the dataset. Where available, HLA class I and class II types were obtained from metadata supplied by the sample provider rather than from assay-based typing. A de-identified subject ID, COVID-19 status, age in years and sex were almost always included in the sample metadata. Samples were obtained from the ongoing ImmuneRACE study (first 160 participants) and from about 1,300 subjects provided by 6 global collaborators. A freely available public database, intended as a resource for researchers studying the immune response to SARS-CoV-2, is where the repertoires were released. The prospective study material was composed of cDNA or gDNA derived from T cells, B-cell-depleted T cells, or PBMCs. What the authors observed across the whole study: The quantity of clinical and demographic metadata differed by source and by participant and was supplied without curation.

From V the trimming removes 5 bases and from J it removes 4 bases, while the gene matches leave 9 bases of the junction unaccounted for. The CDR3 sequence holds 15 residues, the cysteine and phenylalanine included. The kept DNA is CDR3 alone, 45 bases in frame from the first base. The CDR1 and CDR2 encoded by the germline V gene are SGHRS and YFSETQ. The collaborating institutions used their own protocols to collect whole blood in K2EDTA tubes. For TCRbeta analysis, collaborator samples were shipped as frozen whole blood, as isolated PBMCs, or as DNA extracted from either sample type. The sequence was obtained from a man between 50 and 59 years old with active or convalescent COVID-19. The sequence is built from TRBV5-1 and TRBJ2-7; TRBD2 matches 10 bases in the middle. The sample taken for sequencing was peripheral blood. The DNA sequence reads TGCGCCAGCAGGTATCTAGCGGGGGCTTTATACGAGCAGTACTTC. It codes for CASRYLAGALYEQYF.